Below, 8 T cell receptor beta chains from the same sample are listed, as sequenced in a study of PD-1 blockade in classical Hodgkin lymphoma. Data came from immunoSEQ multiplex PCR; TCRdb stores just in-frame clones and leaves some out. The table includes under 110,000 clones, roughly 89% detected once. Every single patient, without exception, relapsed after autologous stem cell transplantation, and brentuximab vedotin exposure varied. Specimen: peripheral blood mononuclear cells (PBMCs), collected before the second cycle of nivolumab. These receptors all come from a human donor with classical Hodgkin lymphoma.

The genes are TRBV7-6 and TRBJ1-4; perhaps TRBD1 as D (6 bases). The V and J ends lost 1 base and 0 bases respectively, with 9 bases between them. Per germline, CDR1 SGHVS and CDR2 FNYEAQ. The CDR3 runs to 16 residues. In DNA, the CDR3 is TGTGCCAGCAGCTTAGATGGACAGTCAACTAATGAAAAACTGTTTTTT. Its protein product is CASSLDGQSTNEKLFF.

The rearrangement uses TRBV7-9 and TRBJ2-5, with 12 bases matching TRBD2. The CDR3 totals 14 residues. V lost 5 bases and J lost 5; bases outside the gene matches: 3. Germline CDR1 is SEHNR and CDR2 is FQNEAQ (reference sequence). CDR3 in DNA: TGTGCCAGCAGCCGACTAGCGGGGGTTGAGACCCAGTACTTC. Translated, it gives CASSRLAGVETQYF.

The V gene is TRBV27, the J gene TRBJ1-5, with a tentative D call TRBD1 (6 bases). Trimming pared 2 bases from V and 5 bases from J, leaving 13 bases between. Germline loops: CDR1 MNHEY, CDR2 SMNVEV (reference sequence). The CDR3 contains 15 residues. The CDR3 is CASSLQGRGDQPQHF. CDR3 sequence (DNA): TGTGCCAGCAGTTTACAGGGGCGAGGGGATCAGCCCCAGCATTTT.

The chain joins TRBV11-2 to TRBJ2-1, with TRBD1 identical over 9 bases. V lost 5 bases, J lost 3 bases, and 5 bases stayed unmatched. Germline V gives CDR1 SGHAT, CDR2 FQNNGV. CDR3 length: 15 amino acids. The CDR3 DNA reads TGTGCCAGCAGCGTCGACAGGGGGATCTACAATGAGCAGTTCTTC. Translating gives CASSVDRGIYNEQFF.

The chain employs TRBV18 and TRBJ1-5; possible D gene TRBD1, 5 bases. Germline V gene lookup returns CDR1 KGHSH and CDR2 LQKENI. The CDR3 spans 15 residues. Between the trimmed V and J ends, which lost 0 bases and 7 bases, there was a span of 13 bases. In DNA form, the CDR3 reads TGTGCCAGCTCACCACCCGGGGGAGTGTTGCAGCCCCAGCATTTT. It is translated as CASSPPGGVLQPQHF. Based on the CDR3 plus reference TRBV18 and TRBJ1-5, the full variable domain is NAGVMQNPRHLVRRRGQEARLRCSPMKGHSHVYWYRQLPEEGLKFMVYLQKENIIDESGMPKERFSAEFPKEGPSILRIQQVVRGDSAAYFCASSPPGGVLQPQHFGDGTRLSIL.

In DNA, the CDR3 is TGTGCCAGCAGCTTGGGGGTCTTTCCGACTGCCTTGCAGTATTTT. Its protein is CASSLGVFPTALQYF. This chain joins TRBV5-4 and TRBJ2-3; D is undetermined. V lost 0 bases to trimming and J lost 11 bases, with 19 bases between them. The CDR3 contains 15 residues. Germline loops: CDR1 SGHNT, CDR2 YYREEE (reference sequence).

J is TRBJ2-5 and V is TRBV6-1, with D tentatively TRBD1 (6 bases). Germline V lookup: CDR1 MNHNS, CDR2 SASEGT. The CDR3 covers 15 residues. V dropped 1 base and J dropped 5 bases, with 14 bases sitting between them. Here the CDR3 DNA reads TGTGCCAGCAGTGAAGGTCTGGGGGCCGGTGAGACCCAGTACTTC. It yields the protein CASSEGLGAGETQYF.

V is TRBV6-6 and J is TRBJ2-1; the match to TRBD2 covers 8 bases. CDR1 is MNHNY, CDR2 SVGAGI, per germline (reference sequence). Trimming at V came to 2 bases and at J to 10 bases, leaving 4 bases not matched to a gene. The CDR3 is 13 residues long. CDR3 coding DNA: TGTGCCAGCAGTTACGCAGCGGGGGTGGAGCAGTTCTTC. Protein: CASSYAAGVEQFF.